This section outlines one T cell receptor beta chain sequence together with its context. Its antigen has not been determined. A junction end diverges from the germline sequence, so it may reflect a read error. Donors were 40 or so systemically healthy Caucasian individuals from Russia aged roughly 6 to 100 years. Each donor gave about 10 milliliters of peripheral blood, drawn into EDTA-treated Vacutainer tubes. PBMCs were isolated by Ficoll-Paque density-gradient centrifugation, with at least 7 million obtained per sample. Trizol reagent was used to extract total RNA from the PBMCs, yielding at least 6 micrograms per sample. For every donor, an aliquot of PBMCs went through flow cytometry to measure the percentages of naive CD45RAhigh/CD27high T cells. Library preparation employed 5' RACE. Sequencing was carried out with an Illumina HiSeq 2500. A second PCR of roughly 7 to 11 cycles was performed with a sample-barcoded 5' primer and a J-beta primer mix. A unique molecular identifier was introduced onto each TCR beta cDNA molecule by a template-switch 5' adaptor carrying 12 random nucleotides. At least 3 million CDR3-containing paired-end reads were obtained from each sample. First-strand cDNA was synthesized from all RNA with the Mint cDNA synthesis kit, primed by a TRBC-specific oligonucleotide. Following uracil-DNA glycosylase treatment, all cDNA underwent a first 18-cycle PCR with the universal primers M1SS and BC2_uni_R. The authors processed their data as follows. Each sample was normalized by randomly selecting 1 million high-quality reads, each carrying a distinct molecular identifier. Reads with shared molecular identifiers were discarded instead of being binned into consensus sequences. MiTCR, set to a Q25 quality threshold and the strictest error-elimination algorithm, was used for CDR3 identification, clonotype clustering and error correction. A nonparametric unseen species model using Euler transformation provided a lower-bound estimate of total TCR beta diversity. The raw public data were reprocessed by TCRdb itself: fastp quality trimming at Q25, MiXCR clonotype calling, in-frame beta chains only. When rows share a CDR3 protein, they turn into one entry using the most common DNA and genes. TCRdb, not the authors, supplied the V and J calls. This sample holds more than 650,000 distinct CDR3 sequences; 22% were observed only once. The top ten clones comprise less than 25% of the sample.

The data were obtained in a study of blood T cells in healthy people across ages (dated by TCRdb to between 2014 and 2017). About the study as a whole: In model experiments, template switching captured about one uniquely barcoded TCR beta cDNA molecule for every two T cells. Using deep sequencing normalized with unique cDNA molecular identifiers, the study measured how TCR beta repertoire diversity changes with age. To avoid experimental bias, donors of different ages were randomly spread across the sequencing lanes. The donors were divided into four age groups: young (average approximately 17 years), middle-aged (around 37), aged (62) and long-lived (roughly 88). Two additional independent replicas of 1 million unique cDNA reads from the same blood draw were analyzed for two donors (one aged 18 to 30 and one aged 80 or older). What the research found in general, with its limitations: As age increased, observed TCR beta diversity per million T cells dropped in a roughly linear way, and a significant reduction was already evident by age about 40. Total diversity estimates from one million sequenced T cells were considered lower bounds and underestimates. There was a strong correlation between observed TCR beta diversity and the percentage of naive T cells measured by flow cytometry. Because the CMV infection status of the donors was unknown, age-related changes in expanded clonotypes may potentially have been confounded. The long-lived group showed more naive CD4+ T cells, fewer expanded clones and increased TCR diversity than the aged group, suggesting age selection. Bulk unsorted PBMC profiling prevented conclusive comparison of naive and antigen-experienced compartments.

Including the terminal cysteine and phenylalanine, the CDR3 comprises 15 residues. Just the 45-base CDR3 DNA is kept, in frame starting at base 1. The germline V gene encodes CDR1 SGHRS and CDR2 YFSETQ. The source of this sequence is a man between 70 and 80 years old in good health. The chain joins TRBV5-1 to TRBJ2-5; TRBD1 aligns with 8 central bases. Sequences were obtained from blood. The nucleotide sequence is TGCGCCGGCAGGGTCTCGGACAGGGTTTTCGGGGAGCAGTACTTC. It translates to CAGRVSDRVFGEQYF.